This T cell receptor beta chain was documented in a study of blood T cell repertoires in COVID-19. The method was immunoSEQ multiplex PCR; TCRdb's version includes in-frame clones alone and lacks a portion of them. Among 110,000 or so clones listed, about 88% were seen once. The CDR3 length is 15 residues. The germline V gene encodes CDR1 LNHDA and CDR2 SQIVND (reference sequence). Deletions cut 6 bases from V and 6 bases from J, with 18 bases between. This TCR came from a man aged 35 to 55 with acute or convalescent COVID-19. What was sequenced was peripheral blood. J is TRBJ1-3 and V is TRBV19; D unresolved. The CDR3 nucleotides read TGTGCCAGTAGGGTGCAGGCCTTTTTGGAAAACACCATATATTTT. It is translated as CASRVQAFLENTIYF.